A selection of T cell receptor beta chains follows, all from one sample in a study of blood T cell repertoires in COVID-19. Measured with immunoSEQ multiplex PCR; TCRdb has only the in-frame clones, and not every one. The repertoire holds 350,000 to 400,000 clones, with roughly nine tenths as singletons. Sequenced input: PBMCs or T cells enriched from blood (not recorded which). These receptor sequences come from a woman aged 40-49 years who had been exposed to COVID-19. Each CDR3 is given with its conserved first and last residue.

CDR3 protein: CASSFLVRTDEKLFF
V gene: TRBV7-9

CDR3 protein: CASSLQGVGYTF
V gene: TRBV12-3/TRBV12-4

CDR3 protein: CASSQDPGQDYGYTF
V gene: TRBV4-1

CDR3 protein: CASSATGDQPQHF
V gene: TRBV12-3/TRBV12-4

CDR3 protein: CASRLPQTWGPEAFF
V gene: TRBV14

CDR3 protein: CASSNAGFEGYTF
V gene: TRBV27

CDR3 protein: CASSFRQGSGNTIYF
V gene: TRBV7-2

CDR3 protein: CASILSGGTEAFF
V gene: TRBV12-3/TRBV12-4

CDR3 protein: CASSSNAGGAGYGYTF
V gene: TRBV7-9

CDR3 protein: CASRDDRAPNYGYTF
V gene: TRBV6-5

CDR3 protein: CASSLQGLFVGDEQFF
V gene: TRBV5-6

CDR3 protein: CASTLGGLNTEAFF
V gene: TRBV5-4

CDR3 protein: CASSYLDRGKAFF
V gene: TRBV6-5

CDR3 protein: CAIKRDADGSSPLHF
V gene: TRBV10-3

CDR3 protein: CASSRRTGNTGELFF
V gene: TRBV7-8

CDR3 protein: CASSLEASGTREQFF
V gene: TRBV7-2

CDR3 protein: CACARTGAFSPLHF
V gene: TRBV30

CDR3 protein: CASRYRGGETQYF
V gene: TRBV2

CDR3 protein: CASSTRAGPGELFF
V gene: TRBV11-3

CDR3 protein: CASSESTIYNEQFF
V gene: TRBV6-1

CDR3 protein: CASKGDSLETQYF
V gene: TRBV10-3

CDR3 protein: CASSKTSGGGNEQFF
V gene: TRBV14